Given below is one TCR beta chain in context. Its antigen is not identified. RNA was extracted and reverse transcribed into cDNA as the sequencing template. The protocol was immunoSEQ multiplex PCR, while the TCRdb copy is restricted to in-frame clones and leaves out a portion. This repertoire shows about 290,000 clones, 55% to 75% found once; its top ten account for 1.8%. This entry comes from a study of CD8+ T cells in alopecia areata. Study conclusions and caveats: Against the mouse data, patients shared TCRs less clearly, possibly for HLA reasons. In scalp samples, resident alphabeta T cells of normal skin are also sequenced.

The treatment denotes: oral pan-JAK inhibitor, 5-10 mg twice daily. Collection of lesional scalp punch biopsies and peripheral blood was performed in alopecia areata patients. The V and J ends lost 5 bases and 3 bases respectively, with 10 bases between them. Germline CDR1 reads SEHNR; CDR2 reads FQNEAQ (reference sequence). The CDR3 is 13 residues long. The chain couples TRBV7-9 to TRBJ1-2, with TRBD1 as a possible D gene (5 bases). The receptor was isolated from a human donor with alopecia areata. Here the sequenced sample was CD4+ T cells sorted from blood, taken at week 24, from a patient treated with tofacitinib. The CDR3 DNA reads TGTGCCAGCAGCCCCGGCAGGGACTATGGCTACACCTTC. Translating gives CASSPGRDYGYTF.